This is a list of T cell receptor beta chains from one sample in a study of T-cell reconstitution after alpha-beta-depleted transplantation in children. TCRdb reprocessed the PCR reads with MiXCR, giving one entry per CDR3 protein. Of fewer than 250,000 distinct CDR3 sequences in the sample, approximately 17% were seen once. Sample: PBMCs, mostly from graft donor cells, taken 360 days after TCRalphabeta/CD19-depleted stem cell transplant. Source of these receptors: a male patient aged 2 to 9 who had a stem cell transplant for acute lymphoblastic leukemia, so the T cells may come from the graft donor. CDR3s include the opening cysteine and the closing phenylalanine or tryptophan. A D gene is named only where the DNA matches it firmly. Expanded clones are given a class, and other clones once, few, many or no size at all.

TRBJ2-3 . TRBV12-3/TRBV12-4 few TGTGCCAGCAGCCGACAGGACGGAAGCACAGATACGCAGTATTTT CASSRQDGSTDTQYF
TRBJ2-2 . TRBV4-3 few TGCGCCAGCAGCCAAGGACAGTACACCGGGGAGCTGTTTTTT CASSQGQYTGELFF
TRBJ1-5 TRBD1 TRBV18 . TGTGCCAGCTCACCTTGGGACAGGGAAAAATGGCAGCCCCAGCATTTT CASSPWDREKWQPQHF
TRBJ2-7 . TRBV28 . TGTGCCAGCGGCCCCGGGACCAATTGCTACGAGCAGTACTTC CASGPGTNCYEQYF
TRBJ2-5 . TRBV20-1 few TGCAGTGCCCGTGAACAGGGCTCGCGGGAGACCCAGTACTTC CSAREQGSRETQYF
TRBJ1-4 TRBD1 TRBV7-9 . TGTGCCACCTCGGGGACAGGGGGCGATCAGTATGAAAAACTGTTTTTT CATSGTGGDQYEKLFF
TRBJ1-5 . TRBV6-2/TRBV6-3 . TGTGCCAGCACTGGGACCCCTGGACAGCCCCAGCATTTT CASTGTPGQPQHF
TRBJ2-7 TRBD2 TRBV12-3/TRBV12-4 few TGTGCCAGCAGTTTAGCCCGGCGGGGGGCCCTCTACGAGCAGTACTTC CASSLARRGALYEQYF
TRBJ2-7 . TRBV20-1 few TGCAGTGCTAGAGGGCAGGGGAATCCCTACGAGCAGTACTTC CSARGQGNPYEQYF
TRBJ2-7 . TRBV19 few TGTGCCAGTAGTCCGACCGACAGCTCCTACGAGCAGTACTTC CASSPTDSSYEQYF
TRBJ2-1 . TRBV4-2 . TGTGCCAGCAGCCAAGAGTTGGTCGAACCCGGCCCTTTCTCCTACAATGAGCAGTTCTTC CASSQELVEPGPFSYNEQFF